Presented here are 13 T cell receptor beta chains from one specimen sequenced in a study of T-cell memory formation after mild COVID-19. TCRdb independently ran MiXCR on the 5' RACE reads; one entry per CDR3 protein. The sample includes around 410,000 distinct CDR3 sequences, 23% of them seen just once. Source material: PBMCs or a T cell subset sorted from them (not recorded which). The receptors come from an adult woman who had mild COVID-19 (a few samples of this study predate the infection). Cell type and time point are not known.

The V gene is TRBV2, the J gene TRBJ2-3; TRBD2 matches at 11 bases. Trimming at V came to 4 bases and at J to 1 base, leaving 1 base not matched to a gene. Germline CDR1 is SNHLY and CDR2 is FYNNEI. The CDR3 runs to 15 residues. CDR3 nucleotide sequence: TGTGCCAGCAGTGCACTAGCGGGGGGCACAGATACGCAGTATTTT. Residues: CASSALAGGTDTQYF.

The V gene is TRBV7-8, the J gene TRBJ1-5; the D gene is possibly TRBD1 (6 bases). This CDR3 is 15 amino acids long. Germline CDR1 is SGHVS and CDR2 is FQNEAQ. V lost 4 bases and J 2 bases, leaving 12 bases between the germline ends. In DNA form, the CDR3 reads TGTGCCAGCAGCTCCGAACAGGGTCGCAATCAGCCCCAGCATTTT. Translating gives CASSSEQGRNQPQHF.

This clonotype was observed a few times. The CDR3 DNA reads as TGCGCCAGCAGCTTGGCGACCCAAACCTACGAGCAGTACTTC. As protein: CASSLATQTYEQYF. The genes are TRBV5-1 and TRBJ2-7; D is unclear. This CDR3 is 14 amino acids long. CDR1 and CDR2 (germline): SGHRS, YFSETQ. Trimming took 0 bases from V and 2 from J, leaving 9 bases between them.

This clonotype occurred a few times. The chain is built from TRBV3-1 and TRBJ2-7; D is unresolved. The CDR3 has 13 residues. Germline values: CDR1 LGHDT, CDR2 YNNKEL (reference sequence). V lost 0 bases and J lost 3, with 6 bases in between. The CDR3 loop is CASSQENLYEQYF. The CDR3 DNA follows: TGTGCCAGCAGCCAAGAGAATCTCTACGAGCAGTACTTC.

In DNA, the CDR3 is TGTGCCATCAGTGATGGTCGCAGTAACAGGAATGGCTACACCTTC. Its protein product is CAISDGRSNRNGYTF. The chain is built from TRBV10-3 and TRBJ1-2; D might be TRBD1 (5 bases). The V end lost 3 bases, the J end lost 6 bases, and 17 bases lay between the germline ends. This CDR3 contains 15 residues. From germline, CDR1 is ENHRY and CDR2 SYGVKD.

This clonotype was seen a handful of times. DNA for the CDR3: TGTGCCAGCAGTTTATCGGCAGGGGTCTCCTATGGCTACACCTTC. Protein: CASSLSAGVSYGYTF. The J gene is TRBJ1-2, the V gene TRBV12-3 or TRBV12-4, with a tentative D call TRBD1 (6 bases). The V end lost 2 bases, the J end lost 4 bases, and 14 bases lay between the germline ends. This CDR3 spans 15 amino acids.

The rearrangement links TRBV20-1 to TRBJ2-7; no firm D call. The CDR3 has 13 residues. Trimming removed 2 bases at V and 2 bases at J, with 10 bases between. In germline, CDR1 is DFQATT, CDR2 SNEGSKA (reference sequence). Here the CDR3 reads CSARWGEAYEQYF. In nucleotides, the CDR3 is TGCAGTGCTAGATGGGGTGAAGCCTACGAGCAGTACTTC.

The chain couples TRBV7-2 to TRBJ2-3, with 12 bases matching TRBD2. CDR3 size: 18 residues. CDR1 SGHTA and CDR2 FQGNSA come from the germline V gene. With V trimmed by 0 bases and J by 4 bases, 8 bases remained unmatched. CDR3 region: CASSLAGRTSGTADTQYF. In DNA form, the CDR3 reads TGTGCCAGCAGCTTAGCGGGCAGGACTAGCGGGACGGCAGATACGCAGTATTTT.

The V gene is TRBV5-5, the J gene TRBJ1-1; no definite D call. Trimming left V 5 bases short and J 1 base short, with 9 bases between. Germline lookup yields CDR1 SGHKS and CDR2 YYEKEE (reference sequence). The length of the CDR3 is 13 residues. The CDR3 here is CASSNDWNTEAFF. As DNA, the CDR3 is TGTGCCAGCAGTAACGATTGGAACACTGAAGCTTTCTTT. The variable domain in full, completed from reference TRBV5-5 and TRBJ1-1, reads DAGVTQSPTHLIKTRGQQVTLRCSPISGHKSVSWYQQVLGQGPQFIFQYYEKEERGRGNFPDRFSARQFPNYSSELNVNALLLGDSALYLCASSNDWNTEAFFGQGTRLTVV.

This clonotype was detected a few times. V and J are TRBV4-3 and TRBJ2-7; D remains ambiguous. This CDR3 has 12 residues. The V end lost 0 bases, the J end lost 6 bases, and 6 bases lay between the germline ends. In germline, CDR1 is LGHNA, CDR2 YSLEER. This chain's CDR3 is CASSQDFGEQYF. In DNA form, the CDR3 reads TGCGCCAGCAGCCAAGATTTTGGCGAGCAGTACTTC.

This sequence joins TRBV20-1 and TRBJ2-7; unclear D gene. V dropped 5 bases and J dropped 3 bases, with 14 bases sitting between them. The CDR3 loop spans 13 amino acids. The germline V gene encodes CDR1 DFQATT and CDR2 SNEGSKA (reference sequence). The CDR3 bases are TGCAGTGCTCGGTCCAACCGACGCTACGAGCAGTACTTC. Its translation is CSARSNRRYEQYF.

At least ten counts were recorded for this clonotype. The DNA is left out, because the CDR3 cannot be placed on it with certainty; the CDR3 is given as TCRdb lists it. The chain has TRBV7-5 and TRBJ2-2; TRBD1, the table's D call, lacks a check against the DNA. TRBV7-5 constitutes a pseudogene. The CDR3 numbers 18 amino acids, ends counted. The chain's CDR3 is CISVPEDHDRVDTGELFF.

A few counts support this clonotype. The chain couples TRBV10-3 to TRBJ1-2, with a tentative D call TRBD1 (5 bases). The CDR3 spans 15 residues. Trimming removed 6 bases from V and 4 bases from J, with 18 bases in between. Looked up from germline, CDR1 is ENHRY and CDR2 is SYGVKD. The CDR3 DNA follows: TGTGCCATCAGCCGGGACGTCGGTGGGGCCTATGGCTACACCTTC. Encoded protein: CAISRDVGGAYGYTF.